These 26 T cell receptor beta chains originate from one sample sequenced in a study of T cells after yellow fever vaccination. TCRdb ran MiXCR on the 5' RACE reads and lists one entry per CDR3 protein. The sample shows approximately 510,000 distinct CDR3 sequences, about a fifth of them seen only once. This sample comprised PBMCs, obtained less than 25 days after the first yellow fever vaccination. All receptors come from a man aged 18 to 29 who received the YFV17D yellow fever vaccine.

This clonotype was seen a few times. The chain employs TRBV20-1 and TRBJ2-1, with 16 positions matching TRBD2. CDR3 length equals 21 residues. Germline values: CDR1 DFQATT, CDR2 SNEGSKA (reference sequence). The junction had 20 bases not matched to a gene; V was cut back by 0 bases and J by 9 bases. The CDR3: CSARETNYRDRGLAGGSEQFF. The CDR3 nucleotides read TGCAGTGCTAGAGAGACCAACTACCGGGACAGGGGACTAGCGGGGGGGAGTGAGCAGTTCTTC.

The chain links TRBV4-1 to TRBJ1-2; no firm D call. V was shortened by 1 base and J by 6 bases, with 6 bases between the two germline ends. In germline, CDR1 is MGHRA, CDR2 YSYEKL. This CDR3 spans 12 amino acids. The CDR3 is CASSQGADGYTF. The CDR3 DNA reads as TGCGCCAGCAGCCAAGGTGCTGATGGCTACACCTTC.

This clonotype has more than one count but fewer than ten. The rearrangement joins TRBV4-1 to TRBJ1-5; 9 nucleotides line up with TRBD1. The CDR3 length is 16 residues. V lost 3 bases and J lost 7; bases outside the gene matches: 10. CDR1 MGHRA and CDR2 YSYEKL come from the germline V gene. CDR3 DNA sequence: TGCGCCAGCAGCCACGAAGACAGGGGGGGGGCCCAGCCCCAGCATTTT. As protein: CASSHEDRGGAQPQHF.

CDR3 in amino acids: CSASGTSGGQSYEQYF. In DNA form, the CDR3 reads TGCAGTGCTAGTGGGACTAGCGGGGGACAATCCTACGAGCAGTACTTC. The rearrangement uses TRBV20-1 and TRBJ2-7, with 14 nucleotides matching TRBD2. After removal of 3 bases from V and 1 base from J, the junction contained 5 bases not matched to a gene. The CDR3 runs 16 residues. CDR1 is DFQATT and CDR2 is SNEGSKA in the germline V gene (reference sequence).

The rearrangement uses TRBV7-8 and TRBJ2-7, with D possibly TRBD1 on 6 matching bases. V gave up 5 bases and J gave up 1 base, with 9 bases separating them. The CDR3 sequence is 13 residues long. CDR1 is SGHVS and CDR2 is FQNEAQ in the germline V gene. CDR3 sequence: CASSVGQSYEQYF. Written as DNA, the CDR3 is TGTGCCAGCAGCGTCGGACAGTCCTACGAGCAGTACTTC.

The chain joins TRBV29-1 to TRBJ2-7; 9 nucleotides match TRBD2. Germline V gives CDR1 SQVTM, CDR2 ANQGSEA. The CDR3 covers 16 residues. The ends lost 7 bases at V and 5 bases at J; junction bases unmatched: 18. Here the CDR3 reads CSAAGWRGGRSNEQYF. Here the CDR3 DNA reads TGCAGCGCCGCAGGTTGGCGGGGGGGCCGTTCGAACGAGCAGTACTTC.

This clonotype has a handful of counts. The genes are TRBV6-2 or TRBV6-3 and TRBJ1-5, with D tentatively TRBD1 (5 bases). CDR3 size: 13 residues. The germline CDR1 and CDR2 sequences are MNHEY and SVGEGT. Trimming took 7 bases from V and 5 from J, leaving 12 bases between them. In DNA form, the CDR3 reads TGTGCCAGCACCTACTGGGGGGATCAGCCCCAGCATTTT. Protein: CASTYWGDQPQHF.

This clonotype was seen more than once but under ten times. J is TRBJ2-4 and V is TRBV5-6; D is ambiguous. CDR1 SGHDT and CDR2 YYEEEE come from the germline V gene. The CDR3 totals 16 residues. Between the trimmed V and J ends, which lost 0 bases and 2 bases, there was a span of 12 bases. In DNA form, the CDR3 reads TGTGCCAGCAGCTTGGCCCCCAGCAATTCCAAAAACATTCAGTACTTC. It specifies CASSLAPSNSKNIQYF.

CDR3 region: CSARRTEVDEKLFF. CDR3 bases: TGCAGTGCTAGGAGGACAGAGGTTGATGAAAAACTGTTTTTT. The rearrangement links TRBV20-1 to TRBJ1-4; D might be TRBD1 (6 bases). CDR1 is DFQATT and CDR2 is SNEGSKA in the germline V gene (reference sequence). The CDR3 is made up of 14 amino acids. V lost 3 bases to trimming and J lost 6 bases, with 14 bases between them.

The chain has TRBV20-1 and TRBJ1-6; D may be TRBD1 (6 bases). Deletions cut 5 bases from V and 7 bases from J, with 18 bases between. The CDR3 has 15 amino acids. Germline V gives CDR1 DFQATT, CDR2 SNEGSKA (reference sequence). The DNA of the CDR3 is TGCAGTGCTGGAACCTCGGGGGGCCAGAATTCACCCCTCCACTTT. Its translation: CSAGTSGGQNSPLHF.

The V call is TRBV5-1, the J call TRBJ1-6; D perhaps matches TRBD1 (5 bases). Per germline, CDR1 SGHRS and CDR2 YFSETQ. V was cut by 0 bases and J by 7 bases, with 8 bases left in between. This CDR3 region has 14 residues. This chain's CDR3 is CASSLGGTNSPLHF. The CDR3 DNA reads TGCGCCAGCAGCTTGGGGGGGACCAATTCACCCCTCCACTTT.

This clonotype has a handful of counts. V and J are TRBV25-1 and TRBJ1-3; the D gene is possibly TRBD1 (5 bases). The V gene lost 0 bases and the J gene lost 1 base, with 7 bases spanning the gap. The CDR3 runs to 15 residues. Germline V gives CDR1 MGHDK, CDR2 SYGVNS. The CDR3 protein is CASSEYWGSGNTIYF. The CDR3 nucleotides are TGTGCCAGCAGTGAATATTGGGGGTCTGGAAACACCATATATTTT.

The J gene is TRBJ2-7, the V gene TRBV5-1; 10 bases are a match to TRBD1. The CDR3 runs to 14 residues. With V trimmed by 4 bases and J by 4 bases, 5 bases remained unmatched. Germline V gene lookup returns CDR1 SGHRS and CDR2 YFSETQ. The CDR3 reads CASSDRTGGYEQYF. CDR3 coding DNA: TGCGCCAGCAGCGACAGGACAGGGGGATACGAGCAGTACTTC.

V is TRBV6-5 and J is TRBJ2-2; TRBD1 is a possible D gene (5 bases). The V end lost 2 bases, the J end lost 7 bases, and 11 bases lay between the germline ends. The CDR3 is 14 residues long. Germline-derived CDR1 and CDR2 are MNHEY and SVGAGI. In DNA, the CDR3 is TGTGCCAGCAGTTACACGCAGGGTAACGGGGAGCTGTTTTTT. Translated, it gives CASSYTQGNGELFF.

The CDR3, as DNA: TGTGCCAGCAGCTTAGACGGGGGGACCGACAATGAGCAGTTCTTC. Protein sequence: CASSLDGGTDNEQFF. The V call is TRBV7-2, the J call TRBJ2-1, with 7 bases lining up with TRBD2. The J segment lost 5 bases and the V segment lost 1 base, leaving 5 bases of the junction unmatched. Germline V gives CDR1 SGHTA, CDR2 FQGNSA. This CDR3 contains 15 residues. The entire variable domain, with the rest obtained from reference TRBV7-2 and TRBJ2-1, is as follows: GAGVSQSPSNKVTEKGKDVELRCDPISGHTALYWYRQSLGQGLEFLIYFQGNSAPDKSGLPSDRFSAERTGGSVSTLTIQRTQQEDSAVYLCASSLDGGTDNEQFFGPGTRLTVL.

The table lists this clonotype with a few counts. The CDR3 is CSARDRTTQETQYF. The DNA of the CDR3 is TGCAGTGCTAGAGATCGCACAACCCAAGAGACCCAGTACTTC. This chain uses TRBV20-1 with TRBJ2-5, with D unresolved. The CDR3 has 14 amino acids. In germline, CDR1 is DFQATT, CDR2 SNEGSKA (reference sequence). Trimming left V 0 bases short and J 1 base short, with 9 bases between.

V usage is TRBV5-1 and J usage is TRBJ2-6, with no clear D. Per the germline V gene, CDR1 is SGHRS and CDR2 is YFSETQ. The CDR3 is 15 amino acids. Trimming cost V 2 bases and J 0 bases, with 6 bases left between them. The DNA for the CDR3 is TGCGCCAGCAGCTTCGGAAACTCTGGGGCCAACGTCCTGACTTTC. Translation gives CASSFGNSGANVLTF. The complete variable domain, with remaining parts taken from reference TRBV5-1 and TRBJ2-6, reads KAGVTQTPRYLIKTRGQQVTLSCSPISGHRSVSWYQQTPGQGLQFLFEYFSETQRNKGNFPGRFSGRQFSNSRSEMNVSTLELGDSALYLCASSFGNSGANVLTFGAGSRLTVL.

This clonotype has a handful of counts. This sequence joins TRBV15 and TRBJ2-5; 8 bases fit TRBD2. Germline CDR1 LNHNV, CDR2 YYDKDF (reference sequence). J was trimmed by 7 bases and V by 0 bases; bases with no gene match: 10. This CDR3 has 16 amino acids. The CDR3 DNA sequence: TGTGCCACCAGCAGAGATCTCGGCGGGGGGTTGATGACCCAGTACTTC. Protein sequence: CATSRDLGGGLMTQYF.

This chain links TRBV20-1 with TRBJ1-5; D perhaps matches TRBD1 (5 bases). Deletions cut 2 bases from V and 10 bases from J, with 21 bases between. Looked up from germline, CDR1 is DFQATT and CDR2 is SNEGSKA (reference sequence). The length of the CDR3 is 15 residues. CDR3 amino acids: CSARTDGRGTQPQHF. The CDR3 DNA reads TGCAGTGCTAGAACCGACGGACGCGGGACCCAACCCCAGCATTTT.

This clonotype occurred many times. The V gene is TRBV20-1, the J gene TRBJ2-1; 8 nucleotides match TRBD1. Germline V gives CDR1 DFQATT, CDR2 SNEGSKA (reference sequence). The CDR3 length is 11 residues. J lost 9 bases, V lost 7 bases, and 5 bases had no gene match. The DNA of the CDR3 is TGCAGTGGGCAGGGGGCGTCTGAGCAGTTCTTC. Translating gives CSGQGASEQFF.

The sample holds one count of this clonotype. This chain connects TRBV7-9 to TRBJ2-7; D uncertain. Germline CDR1 SEHNR, CDR2 FQNEAQ (reference sequence). V lost 3 bases to trimming and J lost 6 bases, with 12 bases between them. The CDR3 length is 13 residues. The CDR3 sequence is CASSFGVRLEQYF. In nucleotides, the CDR3 is TGTGCCAGCAGCTTCGGCGTCAGGCTCGAGCAGTACTTC.

A few counts support this clonotype. The V gene is TRBV19, the J gene TRBJ1-5; 8 nucleotides line up with TRBD1. The ends lost 2 bases at V and 7 bases at J; junction bases unmatched: 4. The CDR3 has 14 amino acids. CDR1 and CDR2 from the germline V gene are LNHDA and SQIVND (reference sequence). The CDR3: CASSISGGWQPQHF. CDR3 bases: TGTGCCAGTAGTATATCAGGGGGCTGGCAGCCCCAGCATTTT.

In this sample, this clonotype turned up a few times. The chain employs TRBV4-1 and TRBJ2-5; the D gene is possibly TRBD2 (6 bases). The CDR3 covers 14 residues. V shed 2 bases and J shed 3 bases, with 10 bases lying between them. Per the germline V gene, CDR1 is MGHRA and CDR2 is YSYEKL. The CDR3 region is CASSQRWGEETQYF. In nucleotides, the CDR3 is TGCGCCAGCAGCCAACGGTGGGGGGAAGAGACCCAGTACTTC.

This clonotype was detected only a few times. The rearrangement joins TRBV7-9 to TRBJ2-1, with 13 bases matching TRBD2. Per the germline V gene, CDR1 is SEHNR and CDR2 is FQNEAQ (reference sequence). The ends lost 5 bases at V and 4 bases at J; junction bases unmatched: 8. The CDR3 has 17 amino acids. The CDR3 region is CASSPRTSGGQYNEQFF. The CDR3 DNA sequence: TGTGCCAGCAGCCCGCGGACTAGCGGGGGCCAATACAATGAGCAGTTCTTC.

The gene calls are TRBV7-6 and TRBJ2-5; TRBD1 might be the D (7 bases). The CDR3 length is 14 residues. V lost 6 bases and J lost 5, with 16 bases in between. CDR1 SGHVS and CDR2 FNYEAQ come from the germline V gene. CDR3: CASSPGGPVETQYF. The CDR3 DNA sequence: TGTGCCAGCAGTCCAGGGGGGCCCGTGGAGACCCAGTACTTC.

Only a few counts were recorded for this clonotype. The chain has TRBV5-1 and TRBJ2-2; D is uncertain. CDR3 length equals 14 residues. Trimming left V 2 bases short and J 1 base short, with 6 bases between. Germline V gene data show CDR1 as SGHRS and CDR2 as YFSETQ. The DNA for the CDR3 is TGCGCCAGCAGCTTTGACGGGAACACCGGGGAGCTGTTTTTT. Amino acid sequence: CASSFDGNTGELFF.